This T cell receptor (beta chain) was recorded in a study of breast tumors, draining lymph nodes, adjacent tissues. Points from the study as a whole: The data were judged consistent with most tumor T cells coming from lymph node and expanding in tumor.

This clonotype was observed at least ten times. The antigen remains undetermined. This CDR3 fails to terminate in the conserved phenylalanine or tryptophan, so it likely reflects a read error. Because the CDR3's place on the DNA is in doubt, the DNA is left out and the CDR3 is given as listed by TCRdb. Each CDR3 protein is one row after TCRdb ran MiXCR on the multiplex PCR reads. This sample carries some 200,000 distinct CDR3 sequences, approximately 33% of them seen once, and the ten largest clones take 4% to 5.5%. Axillary draining lymph nodes of breast cancer patients supplied the node samples. The source of this sequence is a female donor with breast cancer. Some clones in this sample may be carry-over from other donors' samples. The material sequenced was axillary lymph node tissue.

CDR3 protein: CASSYRRPGGN. The V and J genes are TRBV6-5 and TRBJ2-7; TRBD1, as called in the table, went unchecked against the DNA. With termini counted, the CDR3 has 11 amino acids. CDR1 and CDR2 from the germline V gene are MNHEY and SVGAGI.